This is a list of T cell receptor beta chains from one sample in a study of blood T cell repertoires in COVID-19. Measured with immunoSEQ multiplex PCR; TCRdb has only the in-frame clones, and not every one. The table records some 150,000 clones, 84% of them present only once. Sequenced material: PBMCs or T cells enriched from blood (not recorded which). The receptor source for this set is a woman aged 45-65 years who had been exposed to COVID-19. Both conserved end residues are part of each CDR3. D genes are given only for firm matches. Clone size is not always given. Where it is, it says once, few, many or a class for expanded clones.

V gene,D gene,J gene,CDR3 length,clone size,CDR3 DNA,CDR3 protein
TRBV9,.,TRBJ1-3,16,.,TGTGCCAGCAGCCCCCGACAGGCGAGCTCTGGAAACACCATATATTTT,CASSPRQASSGNTIYF
TRBV5-8,TRBD1,TRBJ2-2,14,.,TGTGCCAGCAAAGGGGGCGCCGGCACCGGGGAGCTGTTTTTT,CASKGGAGTGELFF
TRBV7-9,TRBD1,TRBJ1-5,17,.,TGTGCCAGCAGCATCGCCGGGACAGGGGTCAGCAATCAGCCCCAGCATTTT,CASSIAGTGVSNQPQHF
TRBV6-2/TRBV6-3,TRBD2,TRBJ2-7,16,once,TGTGCCAGCAGTTACTCACGTCTAGCGGCTTCCTACGAGCAGTACTTC,CASSYSRLAASYEQYF
TRBV7-2,TRBD1,TRBJ2-2,18,.,TGTGCCAGCCCACGGGGGGGGACAGGGGCGTCTAACACCGGGGAGCTGTTTTTT,CASPRGGTGASNTGELFF
TRBV28,TRBD2,TRBJ2-1,15,.,TGTGCCAGCAGCCCCTCAGGGCGGGAGAATAATGAGCAGTTCTTC,CASSPSGRENNEQFF
TRBV19,TRBD2,TRBJ2-5,15,.,TGTGCCAGTAGTATCGGGACTAGCGGGCAAGAGACCCAGTACTTC,CASSIGTSGQETQYF
TRBV15,TRBD1,TRBJ2-7,13,.,TGTGCCACCAGCAGGGGACAGACCTACGAGCAGTACTTC,CATSRGQTYEQYF
TRBV29-1,TRBD1,TRBJ1-1,16,.,TGCAGCGCCCTAAACCCGACAGGGGGCATGAACACTGAAGCTTTCTTT,CSALNPTGGMNTEAFF
TRBV3-1/TRBV3-2,.,TRBJ2-5,12,.,TGTGCCAGCAGCCAAAGATCGGGGGCCCAGTACTTC,CASSQRSGAQYF
TRBV19,.,TRBJ2-4,13,.,TGTGCCAGTAGGCCGAGAGACATAAACATTCAGTACTTC,CASRPRDINIQYF
TRBV5-4,TRBD2,TRBJ2-3,14,.,TGTGCCAGCAGCTTGCCGTGGGGAGGGGATACGCAGTATTTT,CASSLPWGGDTQYF
TRBV6-5,.,TRBJ1-5,13,.,TGTGCCAGCAGGGGCCAGACCAATCAGCCCCAGCATTTT,CASRGQTNQPQHF
TRBV7-2,.,TRBJ2-5,16,once,TGTGCCAGCAGCTTAGGGCCCCGTATCCCCCAAGAGACCCAGTACTTC,CASSLGPRIPQETQYF
TRBV3-1/TRBV3-2,TRBD2,TRBJ2-1,16,.,TGTGCCAGCAGCCGAGAAAGCGGGAGCTCCTACAATGAGCAGTTCTTC,CASSRESGSSYNEQFF
TRBV3-1/TRBV3-2,TRBD2,TRBJ2-1,18,.,TGTGCCAGCAGCCAAGAGGGACTAGCGGGGGGTCACGCGGTTGAGCAGTTCTTC,CASSQEGLAGGHAVEQFF
TRBV12-3/TRBV12-4,.,TRBJ2-3,13,.,TGTGCCAGCAGTTCGGACTTTACAGATACGCAGTATTTT,CASSSDFTDTQYF
TRBV25-1,.,TRBJ1-4,15,.,TGTGCCAGCAGTGAATATAGGGGGAAGGGTGAAAAACTGTTTTTT,CASSEYRGKGEKLFF
TRBV7-2,TRBD1,TRBJ2-7,15,.,TGTGCCAGCAGGGCCCGGACAGGGCCCTCCTACGAGCAGTACTTC,CASRARTGPSYEQYF
TRBV27,TRBD1,TRBJ1-2,13,.,TGTGCCAGCAGATTGGGACAGGGTTATGGCTACACCTTC,CASRLGQGYGYTF
TRBV19,.,TRBJ2-3,14,.,TGTGCCAGTAGTATCGGGCGGGAACTCAATACGCAGTATTTT,CASSIGRELNTQYF
TRBV18,.,TRBJ1-2,11,many,TGTGCCAGCCAGGGTATTCATGGCTACACCTTC,CASQGIHGYTF
TRBV25-1,TRBD1,TRBJ1-5,14,.,TGTGCCAGCAGTGGCGCAGGGGGCGTTCAGCCCCAGCATTTT,CASSGAGGVQPQHF
TRBV12-3/TRBV12-4,.,TRBJ2-3,11,.,TGTGCCAGCAGCCCCCTCCCGACGCAGTATTTT,CASSPLPTQYF
TRBV7-6,TRBD2,TRBJ2-1,15,.,TGTGCCAGCAGCTTAGGAGGACGGGGGGACAATGAGCAGTTCTTC,CASSLGGRGDNEQFF
TRBV4-3,TRBD2,TRBJ2-2,15,.,TGCGCCAGCAGGGGGACTAGCGTCAACACCGGGGAGCTGTTTTTT,CASRGTSVNTGELFF
TRBV6-5,.,TRBJ2-2,14,.,TGTGCCAGCAGTTACCGCAGGGACACCGGGGAGCTGTTTTTT,CASSYRRDTGELFF
TRBV7-2,TRBD2,TRBJ2-7,19,.,TGTGCCAGCAGCTCAAAGGGCGGGACTAGCGGGCTCAATACCTACGAGCAGTACTTC,CASSSKGGTSGLNTYEQYF
TRBV15,TRBD2,TRBJ2-3,16,.,TGTGCCACCAGCAGAGTAGTAGCGGGAGGAGGGCATACGCAGTATTTT,CATSRVVAGGGHTQYF
TRBV7-2,TRBD1,TRBJ1-1,15,.,TGTGCCAGCAGCTTAGTGGGACAGGGTGGGACTGAAGCTTTCTTT,CASSLVGQGGTEAFF
TRBV15,.,TRBJ1-6,14,.,TGTGCCACCAGCAGAGCGGGGGGTCATTCACCCCTCCACTTT,CATSRAGGHSPLHF
TRBV7-2,TRBD1,TRBJ1-1,14,once,TGTGCCAGCAGCGCGGACAGGGGGCTCACTGAAGCTTTCTTT,CASSADRGLTEAFF
TRBV4-1,.,TRBJ2-1,14,.,TGCGCCAGCAGCCAAGCCCAGAAAAACAATGAGCAGTTCTTC,CASSQAQKNNEQFF
TRBV19,.,TRBJ2-3,16,.,TGTGCCAGTAGAAAAGAAAGTCTTGGGGGGACAGATACGCAGTATTTT,CASRKESLGGTDTQYF
TRBV6-5,.,TRBJ2-1,14,.,TGTGCCAGCAGTCTAGCGACGACCTACAATGAGCAGTTCTTC,CASSLATTYNEQFF
TRBV19,.,TRBJ2-3,14,.,TGTGCCAGTAGTATTCTAGGTAGCACAGATACGCAGTATTTT,CASSILGSTDTQYF
TRBV27,.,TRBJ1-1,13,.,TGTGCCAGCAGTTTATCGGCCTACACTGAAGCTTTCTTT,CASSLSAYTEAFF
TRBV27,.,TRBJ1-1,16,.,TGTGCCAGCAGTTTATGGGGGGGCGCATTATTCGCTGAAGCTTTCTTT,CASSLWGGALFAEAFF
TRBV3-1/TRBV3-2,TRBD1,TRBJ1-2,14,.,TGTGCCAGCAGCCGCGGACAGGCTAACTATGGCTACACCTTC,CASSRGQANYGYTF
TRBV6-2/TRBV6-3,TRBD2,TRBJ2-5,19,.,TGTGCCAGCAGTTATCCTCTACTCATGACTAGCGGGGGACAAGAGACCCAGTACTTC,CASSYPLLMTSGGQETQYF
TRBV6-5,.,TRBJ1-2,13,.,TGTGCCAGCAGTTACTCGACAGTATATGGCTACACCTTC,CASSYSTVYGYTF
TRBV13,.,TRBJ2-5,15,.,TGTGCCAGCAGCTTACGGCGGGGAGGAGGGGAGACCCAGTACTTC,CASSLRRGGGETQYF
TRBV5-4,TRBD1,TRBJ2-5,16,.,TGTGCCAGCAGCTCCGGACAGGGGACCTTCCAAGAGACCCAGTACTTC,CASSSGQGTFQETQYF
TRBV6-6,TRBD1,TRBJ1-5,19,.,TGTGCCAGCAGTCTCAACCGGGACAGGGGACTTTCCGGCAATCAGCCCCAGCATTTT,CASSLNRDRGLSGNQPQHF
TRBV11-2,.,TRBJ2-7,11,.,TGTGCCAGCAGCTTAGGAGTCGAGCAGTACTTC,CASSLGVEQYF
TRBV11-2,TRBD2,TRBJ2-1,15,few,TGTGCCAGCAGCTTAGGGGCTAGCGGGTACAATGAGCAGTTCTTC,CASSLGASGYNEQFF
TRBV19,TRBD1,TRBJ2-7,14,once,TGTGCCAGTACCGACAGGGCTACTACCTACGAGCAGTACTTC,CASTDRATTYEQYF
TRBV27,.,TRBJ1-4,18,.,TGTGCCAGCAGTCTCACCCCGAGGGGGGGCGCAACTAATGAAAAACTGTTTTTT,CASSLTPRGGATNEKLFF
TRBV29-1,TRBD2,TRBJ2-3,15,.,TGCAGCGCCGCCGGGGGGGGCGGGAGTTTAGATACGCAGTATTTT,CSAAGGGGSLDTQYF
TRBV27,.,TRBJ1-1,16,once,TGTGCCAGCAGTTTACGCCCGACAGATTGGAACACTGAAGCTTTCTTT,CASSLRPTDWNTEAFF
TRBV5-1,.,TRBJ1-1,14,once,TGCGCCAGCAGTGTCTTAGCAAGGAACACTGAAGCTTTCTTT,CASSVLARNTEAFF
TRBV5-6,.,TRBJ1-2,14,.,TGTGCCAGCAGCTTGGATGGCAGAACCTATGGCTACACCTTC,CASSLDGRTYGYTF
TRBV6-5,TRBD1,TRBJ1-1,15,few,TGTGCCAGCAGTTACCCGGGACAGGGATATACTGAAGCTTTCTTT,CASSYPGQGYTEAFF
TRBV4-3,TRBD2,TRBJ2-1,17,.,TGCGCCAGCAGCCAAGACCCGCCGGGGACTAGGAACAATGAGCAGTTCTTC,CASSQDPPGTRNNEQFF
TRBV5-1,TRBD1,TRBJ1-1,14,.,TGCGCCAGCAGCCTAGGGACAGGGAATTCAGGAGCTTTCTTT,CASSLGTGNSGAFF
TRBV12-3/TRBV12-4,.,TRBJ1-2,13,.,TGTGCCACTTGGACGGAGGGGAACTATGGCTACACCTTC,CATWTEGNYGYTF
TRBV9,TRBD1,TRBJ1-5,14,.,TGTGCCAGCAGCCTCGGGACAGTCAATCAGCCCCAGCATTTT,CASSLGTVNQPQHF
TRBV29-1,.,TRBJ2-5,11,few,TGCAGCGTTGGACGGGGGGCGACCCAGTACTTC,CSVGRGATQYF
TRBV7-9,TRBD1,TRBJ1-3,15,.,TGTGCCAGCAGCACCGGGACAGTCTCTGGAAACACCATATATTTT,CASSTGTVSGNTIYF